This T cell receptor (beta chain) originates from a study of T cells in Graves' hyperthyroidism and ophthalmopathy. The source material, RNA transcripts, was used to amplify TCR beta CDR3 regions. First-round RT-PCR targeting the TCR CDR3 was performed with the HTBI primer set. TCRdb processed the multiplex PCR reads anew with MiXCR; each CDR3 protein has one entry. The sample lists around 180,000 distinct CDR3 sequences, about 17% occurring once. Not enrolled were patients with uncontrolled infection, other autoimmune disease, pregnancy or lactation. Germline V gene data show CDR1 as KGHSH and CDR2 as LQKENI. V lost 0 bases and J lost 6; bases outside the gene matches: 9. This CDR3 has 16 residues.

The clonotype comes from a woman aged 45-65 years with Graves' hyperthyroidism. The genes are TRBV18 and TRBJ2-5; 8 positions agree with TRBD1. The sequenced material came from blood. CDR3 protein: CASSPPAAGGEKTQYF. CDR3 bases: TGTGCCAGCTCACCACCGGCAGCAGGGGGCGAAAAGACCCAGTACTTC.